This T cell receptor beta chain was captured by sequencing in a study of radiation and T cells in renal cell carcinoma. Overall study findings and caveats: In blood, top tumor clones expanded by 2 weeks, shrinking by 4. Pretreatment tumor biopsies were lacking, so baseline clonotypes are unknown.

Of note for this clone: The antigen remains unidentified.

As to time point: baseline pretreatment blood. Treatment denoted: 15 Gy SBRT to primary tumor, nephrectomy 4 weeks later. The repertoire was sequenced with immunoSEQ multiplex PCR; TCRdb's copy has only in-frame clones and lacks some. The repertoire holds about 20,000 clones, with over 70% as singletons. The TCR sequence derives from a man in his 60s with renal cell carcinoma. The sample consisted of blood, taken from a patient whose treatment included radiotherapy and nephrectomy.

In DNA form, the CDR3 reads TGTGCCAGCAGCCCAGGATATGGCTACACCTTC. Amino acid sequence: CASSPGYGYTF. V gene TRBV7-9 combines with J gene TRBJ1-2; D ambiguous. The CDR3 is made up of 11 amino acids. Trimming pared 5 bases from V and 5 bases from J, leaving 6 bases between. Germline CDR1 reads SEHNR; CDR2 reads FQNEAQ (reference sequence).